This T cell receptor beta chain was sequenced during a study of OX40 agonist ivuxolimab in advanced cancers. As for this clone: What it binds is unknown.

Overall study findings and caveats: The work left the antigen specificity of expanded peripheral T cells undetermined.

Sequencing was performed with immunoSEQ multiplex PCR; in TCRdb, only in-frame clones are kept and a portion is missing. The table records about 19,000 clones, 60% to 85% of them present only once. There are 12 residues in the CDR3. Germline CDR1 SNHLY, CDR2 FYNNEI. V was shortened by 2 bases and J by 6 bases, with 7 bases between the two germline ends. The input for sequencing was CD4+ or CD8+ T cells sorted from blood, taken in a trial of the OX40 agonist ivuxolimab. The clonotype comes from an adult with an advanced solid tumor such as melanoma, head and neck, liver or kidney cancer. V is TRBV2 and J is TRBJ1-2; D is uncertain. CDR3 in DNA: TGTGCCAGCAGTGAATCTGGGGATGGCTACACCTTC. Its translation is CASSESGDGYTF.